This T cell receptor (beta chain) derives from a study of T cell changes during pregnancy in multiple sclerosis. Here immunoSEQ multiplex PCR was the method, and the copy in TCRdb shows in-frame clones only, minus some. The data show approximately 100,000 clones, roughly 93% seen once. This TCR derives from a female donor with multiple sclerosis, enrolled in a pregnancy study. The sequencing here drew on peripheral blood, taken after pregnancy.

Written as DNA, the CDR3 is TGTGCCAGCAGCTTGGGAGTAAACACTGAAGCTTTCTTT. This sequence encodes CASSLGVNTEAFF. The rearrangement uses TRBV5-4 and TRBJ1-1; D call uncertain. Germline V gene data show CDR1 as SGHNT and CDR2 as YYREEE (reference sequence). CDR3 size: 13 residues. V was trimmed by 0 bases and J by 2 bases, leaving 5 bases between them. The full variable domain, in which reference TRBV5-4 and TRBJ1-1 provide the parts outside the CDR3, is ETGVTQSPTHLIKTRGQQVTLRCSSQSGHNTVSWYQQALGQGPQFIFQYYREEENGRGNFPPRFSGLQFPNYSSELNVNALELDDSALYLCASSLGVNTEAFFGQGTRLTVV.